This TCR beta chain was documented in a study of blood T cell repertoires in COVID-19. For the study at large: Spain, Italy and the United States supplied samples that represented acute and convalescent COVID-19. T cells, B-cell-depleted T cells, or PBMCs supplied cDNA or gDNA.

Germline lookup yields CDR1 LGHNA and CDR2 YNFKEQ. Between the trimmed V and J ends, which lost 3 bases and 0 bases, there was a span of 15 bases. There are 17 residues in the CDR3. In the source study's methods: Amplified reference gene primers provided the basis for estimating nucleated cell counts. Sequencing was performed with immunoSEQ multiplex PCR; in TCRdb, only in-frame clones are kept and a portion is missing. That table gives V, J and clone size, and the DNA gave D and trimming. The profile shows some 150,000 clones, approximately 86% of them singletons. The receptor was derived from a man aged 65 to 79 with acute or convalescent COVID-19. The specimen was peripheral blood. The chain employs TRBV4-2 and TRBJ2-1, with D possibly TRBD1 on 5 matching bases. The DNA of the CDR3 is TGTGCCAGCAGCCAGAAGTGGGGCAGGGACTCCTACAATGAGCAGTTCTTC. Translation gives CASSQKWGRDSYNEQFF.